The clone carrying this TCR beta chain was recorded once. Its matching antigen is unknown. The PCR ran on 60 Vbeta and 13 Jbeta primers. Only in-frame clones appear in the TCRdb table, and some are missing; sequencing was by immunoSEQ multiplex PCR. The table has around 140,000 clones, around 80% seen once. This record comes from a study of cytomegalovirus exposure and HLA in healthy donors. Study overall: Unique TCRs numbering approximately 80 million, obtained from HLA-typed donors, made up an early data release. The study, taken as a whole, reports: Across donors, presence/absence analyses took sequencing depth to be roughly uniform. One variant, a missense change in DCLRE1C, was linked in a later analysis to TCR beta V- and J-gene trimming. Researchers counted around 180 TCR beta chains as cytomegalovirus-associated.

Germline V gives CDR1 MGHRA, CDR2 YSYEKL. V was pared by 0 bases and J by 6 bases, with 6 bases between. The CDR3 contains 13 residues. The sequence was collected from a woman younger than 35 in good health and CMV-seronegative. The rearrangement links TRBV4-1 to TRBJ1-5; D remains unclear. Input material: PBMCs. The chain's CDR3 is CASSQDNIQPQHF. The DNA for the CDR3 is TGCGCCAGCAGCCAAGATAACATTCAGCCCCAGCATTTT.